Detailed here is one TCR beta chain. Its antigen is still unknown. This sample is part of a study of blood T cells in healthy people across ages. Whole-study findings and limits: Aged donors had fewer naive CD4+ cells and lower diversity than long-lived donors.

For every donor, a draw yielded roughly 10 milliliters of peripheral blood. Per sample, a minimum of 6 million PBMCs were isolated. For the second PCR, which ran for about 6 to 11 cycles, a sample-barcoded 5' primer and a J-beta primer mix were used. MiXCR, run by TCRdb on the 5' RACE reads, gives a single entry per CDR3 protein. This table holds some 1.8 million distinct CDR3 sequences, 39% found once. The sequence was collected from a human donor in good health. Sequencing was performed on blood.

DNA for the CDR3: TGCGCCAGCAGCCAAGTTATATTGAATCAGCCCCAGCATTTT. It codes for CASSQVILNQPQHF. The chain combines TRBV4-1 with TRBJ1-5; D is unresolved. V lost 1 base, J lost 4 bases, and 8 bases lay in between. There are 14 residues in the CDR3. Germline-derived CDR1 and CDR2 are MGHRA and YSYEKL.